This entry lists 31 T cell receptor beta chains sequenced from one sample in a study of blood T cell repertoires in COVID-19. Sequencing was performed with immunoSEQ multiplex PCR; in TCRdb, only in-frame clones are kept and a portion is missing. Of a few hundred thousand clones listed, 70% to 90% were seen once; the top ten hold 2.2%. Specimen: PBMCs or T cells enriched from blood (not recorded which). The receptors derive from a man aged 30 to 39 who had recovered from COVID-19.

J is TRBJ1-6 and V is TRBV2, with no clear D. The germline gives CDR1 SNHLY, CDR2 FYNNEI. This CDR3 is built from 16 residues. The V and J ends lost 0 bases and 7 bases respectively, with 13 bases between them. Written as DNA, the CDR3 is TGTGCCAGCAGTGAAGCGCATCCGGGGATAAATTCACCCCTCCACTTT. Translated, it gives CASSEAHPGINSPLHF.

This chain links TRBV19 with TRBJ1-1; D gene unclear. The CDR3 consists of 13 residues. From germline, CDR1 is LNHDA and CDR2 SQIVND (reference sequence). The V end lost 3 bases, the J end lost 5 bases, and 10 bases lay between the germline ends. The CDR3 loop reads CASSIGSWTEAFF. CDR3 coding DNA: TGTGCCAGTAGTATCGGGAGTTGGACTGAAGCTTTCTTT.

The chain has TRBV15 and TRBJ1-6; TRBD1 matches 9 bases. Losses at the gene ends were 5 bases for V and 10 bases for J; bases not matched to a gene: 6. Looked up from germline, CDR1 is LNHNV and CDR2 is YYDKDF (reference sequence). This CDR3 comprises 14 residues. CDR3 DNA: TGTGCCACCAGCGTTACAGGGGGCGCGTCACCCCTCCACTTT. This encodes CATSVTGGASPLHF.

Written as DNA, the CDR3 is TGTGCCAGCAGTCAAGGGGACAGGGACCCCGGGAGCCAGTACTTC. It codes for CASSQGDRDPGSQYF. The chain uses TRBV9 and TRBJ2-5; TRBD1 matches 9 bases. The CDR3 totals 15 residues. Germline V gives CDR1 SGDLS, CDR2 YYNGEE. With 5 bases clipped from V and 10 bases from J, the junction kept 15 bases outside the gene matches.

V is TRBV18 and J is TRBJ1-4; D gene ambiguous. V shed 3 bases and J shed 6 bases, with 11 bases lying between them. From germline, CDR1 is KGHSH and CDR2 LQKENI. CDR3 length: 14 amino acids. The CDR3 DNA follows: TGTGCCAGCTCACCCCTACCCCAGGATGAAAAACTGTTTTTT. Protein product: CASSPLPQDEKLFF.

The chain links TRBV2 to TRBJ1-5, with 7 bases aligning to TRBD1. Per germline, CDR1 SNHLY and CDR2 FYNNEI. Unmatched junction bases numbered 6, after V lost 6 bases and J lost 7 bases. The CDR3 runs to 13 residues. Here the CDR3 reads CASSRGGWQPQHF. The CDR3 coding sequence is TGTGCCAGCAGCAGAGGGGGCTGGCAGCCCCAGCATTTT.

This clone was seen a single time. The CDR3 sequence is CASSLVDSDTQYF. CDR3 nucleotides: TGTGCCAGCAGCTTGGTTGACAGCGACACGCAGTATTTT. The rearrangement uses TRBV5-6 and TRBJ2-3; TRBD1 is a possible D gene (5 bases). CDR1 and CDR2 (germline): SGHDT, YYEEEE. This CDR3 contains 13 residues. Trimming took 0 bases from V and 9 from J, leaving 11 bases between them.

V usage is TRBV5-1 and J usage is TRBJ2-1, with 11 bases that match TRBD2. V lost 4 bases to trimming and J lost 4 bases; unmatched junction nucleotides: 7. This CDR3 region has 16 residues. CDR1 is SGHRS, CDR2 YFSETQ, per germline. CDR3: CASSILAGDPYNEQFF. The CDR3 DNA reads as TGCGCCAGCAGCATACTAGCGGGGGATCCTTACAATGAGCAGTTCTTC.

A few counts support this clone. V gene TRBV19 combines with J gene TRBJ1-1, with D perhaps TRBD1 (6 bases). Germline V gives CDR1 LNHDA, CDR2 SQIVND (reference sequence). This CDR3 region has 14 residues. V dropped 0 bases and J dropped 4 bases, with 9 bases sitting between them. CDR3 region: CASSIEIRGTEAFF. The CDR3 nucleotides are TGTGCCAGTAGTATAGAGATCAGGGGCACTGAAGCTTTCTTT.

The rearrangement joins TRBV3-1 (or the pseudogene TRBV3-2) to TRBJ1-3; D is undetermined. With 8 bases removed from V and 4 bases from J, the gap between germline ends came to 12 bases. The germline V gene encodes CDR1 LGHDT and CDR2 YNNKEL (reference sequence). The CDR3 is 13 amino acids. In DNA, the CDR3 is TGTGCCAGCGGTATCAGGTCCGGAAACACCATATATTTT. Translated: CASGIRSGNTIYF.

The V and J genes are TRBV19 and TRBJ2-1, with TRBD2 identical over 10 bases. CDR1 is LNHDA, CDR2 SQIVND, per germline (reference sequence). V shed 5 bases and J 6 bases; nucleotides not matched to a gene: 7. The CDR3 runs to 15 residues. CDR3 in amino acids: CASSFLAGAGNEQFF. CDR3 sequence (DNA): TGTGCCAGTAGTTTTCTAGCGGGGGCGGGCAATGAGCAGTTCTTC.

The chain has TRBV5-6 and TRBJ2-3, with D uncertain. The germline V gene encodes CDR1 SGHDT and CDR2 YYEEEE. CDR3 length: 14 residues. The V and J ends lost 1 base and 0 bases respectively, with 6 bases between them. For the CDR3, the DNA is TGTGCCAGCAGCTTGCCCGGGAGCACAGATACGCAGTATTTT. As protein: CASSLPGSTDTQYF.

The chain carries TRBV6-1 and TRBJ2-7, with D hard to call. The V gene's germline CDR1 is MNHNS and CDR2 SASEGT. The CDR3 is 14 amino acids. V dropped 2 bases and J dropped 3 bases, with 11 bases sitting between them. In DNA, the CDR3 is TGTGCCAGCAGTGAACTGGAACAGTACTACGAGCAGTACTTC. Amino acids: CASSELEQYYEQYF.

The CDR3 reads CASSLEAHPENTEAFF. The CDR3 DNA is TGTGCCAGCAGCTTAGAGGCCCACCCGGAAAACACTGAAGCTTTCTTT. The chain carries TRBV5-5 and TRBJ1-1, with no clear D. Germline CDR1 and CDR2: SGHKS and YYEKEE (reference sequence). The CDR3 is 16 amino acids. V was clipped by 2 bases and J by 2 bases, with 16 bases between them.

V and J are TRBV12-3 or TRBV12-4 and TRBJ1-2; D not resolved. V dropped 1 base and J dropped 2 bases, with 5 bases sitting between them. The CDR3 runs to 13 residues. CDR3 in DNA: TGTGCCAGCAGTTTAGAACGGAACTATGGCTACACCTTC. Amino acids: CASSLERNYGYTF.

CDR3 bases: TGTGCCAGCAGCCTTACAAGCGGGAGTTACACCGGGGAGCTGTTTTTT. As protein: CASSLTSGSYTGELFF. The J gene is TRBJ2-2, the V gene TRBV3-1 (or the pseudogene TRBV3-2), with 8 bases lining up with TRBD2. Germline CDR1 is LGHDT and CDR2 is YNNKEL (reference sequence). The CDR3 consists of 16 residues. The V and J ends lost 4 bases and 3 bases, in that order; junction bases with no gene match: 7.

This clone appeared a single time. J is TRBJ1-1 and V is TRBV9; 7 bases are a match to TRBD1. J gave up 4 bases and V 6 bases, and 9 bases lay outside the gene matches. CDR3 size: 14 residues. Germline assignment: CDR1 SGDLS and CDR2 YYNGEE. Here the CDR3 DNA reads TGTGCCAGCACCGTTGGCAGGGACAGCACTGAAGCTTTCTTT. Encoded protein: CASTVGRDSTEAFF.

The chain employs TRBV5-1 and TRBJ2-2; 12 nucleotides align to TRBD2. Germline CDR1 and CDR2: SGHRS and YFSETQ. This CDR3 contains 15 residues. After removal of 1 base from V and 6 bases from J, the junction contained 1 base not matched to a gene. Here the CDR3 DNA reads TGCGCCAGCAGCTTGCCTAGCGGGGGGGCCGGGGAGCTGTTTTTT. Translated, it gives CASSLPSGGAGELFF.

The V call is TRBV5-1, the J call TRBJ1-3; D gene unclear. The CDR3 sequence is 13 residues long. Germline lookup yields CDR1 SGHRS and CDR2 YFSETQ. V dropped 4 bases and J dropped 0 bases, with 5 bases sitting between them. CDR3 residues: CASSISSGNTIYF. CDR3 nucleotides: TGCGCCAGCAGCATCAGCTCTGGAAACACCATATATTTT.

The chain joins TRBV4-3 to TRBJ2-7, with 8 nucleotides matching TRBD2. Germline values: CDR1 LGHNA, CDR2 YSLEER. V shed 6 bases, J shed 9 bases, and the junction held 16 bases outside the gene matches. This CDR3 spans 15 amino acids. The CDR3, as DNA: TGCGCCAGCAGTCCAGGAAGTTCGAGCGGGGGTAGGCAGTACTTC. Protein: CASSPGSSSGGRQYF.

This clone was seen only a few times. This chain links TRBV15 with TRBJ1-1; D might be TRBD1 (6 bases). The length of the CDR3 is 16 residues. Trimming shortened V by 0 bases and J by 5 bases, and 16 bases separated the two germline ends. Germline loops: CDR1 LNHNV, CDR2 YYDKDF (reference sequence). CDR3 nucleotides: TGTGCCACCAGCAGAGAATCCACAGGGTGGAGAACTGAAGCTTTCTTT. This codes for CATSRESTGWRTEAFF.

The CDR3 region has the DNA TGTGCCAGCTCACTGCGGGGAGCCCAAGAGACCCAGTACTTC. Protein: CASSLRGAQETQYF. The rearrangement uses TRBV18 and TRBJ2-5; weak D call: TRBD2 (6 bases). From germline, CDR1 is KGHSH and CDR2 LQKENI. The CDR3 is 14 amino acids. V lost 4 bases and J lost 1, with 10 bases in between.

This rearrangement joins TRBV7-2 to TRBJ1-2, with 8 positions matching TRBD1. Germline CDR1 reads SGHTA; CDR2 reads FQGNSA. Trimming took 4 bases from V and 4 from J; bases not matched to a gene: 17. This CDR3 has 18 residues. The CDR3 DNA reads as TGTGCCAGCAGCTCATACTTGACAGGGGAGAACCCTCTCTATGGCTACACCTTC. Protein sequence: CASSSYLTGENPLYGYTF. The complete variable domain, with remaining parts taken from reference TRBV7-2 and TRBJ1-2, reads GAGVSQSPSNKVTEKGKDVELRCDPISGHTALYWYRQSLGQGLEFLIYFQGNSAPDKSGLPSDRFSAERTGGSVSTLTIQRTQQEDSAVYLCASSSYLTGENPLYGYTFGSGTRLTVV.

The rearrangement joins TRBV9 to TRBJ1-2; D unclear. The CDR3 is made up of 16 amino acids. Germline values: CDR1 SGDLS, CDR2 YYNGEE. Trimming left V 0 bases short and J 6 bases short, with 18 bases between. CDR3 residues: CASSVESSPRRDGYTF. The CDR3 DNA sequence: TGTGCCAGCAGCGTAGAGTCGTCACCACGGAGGGATGGCTACACCTTC.

The CDR3 DNA follows: TGTGCCAGCAGCGAGAGACTGGGTACTAATGAAAAACTGTTTTTT. It codes for CASSERLGTNEKLFF. The chain couples TRBV9 to TRBJ1-4; no reliable D call. Germline loops: CDR1 SGDLS, CDR2 YYNGEE. This CDR3 has 15 amino acids. Trimming took 3 bases from V and 2 from J, leaving 11 bases between them.

DNA of the CDR3: TGCGCCAGCAGGGGGACAGGGGGAAATTCACCCCTCCACTTT. This codes for CASRGTGGNSPLHF. The V gene is TRBV5-1, the J gene TRBJ1-6, with 11 bases aligning to TRBD1. Per germline, CDR1 SGHRS and CDR2 YFSETQ. With 5 bases clipped from V and 7 bases from J, the junction kept 2 bases outside the gene matches. The CDR3 is 14 residues long.

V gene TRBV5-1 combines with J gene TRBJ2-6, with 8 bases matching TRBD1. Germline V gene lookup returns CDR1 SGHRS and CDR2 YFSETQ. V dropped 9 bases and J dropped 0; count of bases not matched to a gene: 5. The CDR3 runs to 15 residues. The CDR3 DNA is TGCGCCACCGGGACAGGAGGCTCTGGGGCCAACGTCCTGACTTTC. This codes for CATGTGGSGANVLTF.

The CDR3 sequence: CASILQGKHYGYTF. Here the CDR3 DNA reads TGCGCCAGCATTCTCCAGGGAAAACACTATGGCTACACCTTC. This chain uses TRBV23-1 with TRBJ1-2, with D possibly being TRBD1 (5 bases). TRBV23-1 is an open reading frame whose function is uncertain. The V end lost 7 bases, the J end lost 3 bases, and 15 bases lay between the germline ends. The CDR3 has 14 amino acids.

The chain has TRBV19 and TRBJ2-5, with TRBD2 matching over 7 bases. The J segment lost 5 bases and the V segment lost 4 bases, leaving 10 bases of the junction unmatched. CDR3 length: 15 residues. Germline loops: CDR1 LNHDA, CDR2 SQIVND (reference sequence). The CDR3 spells CASSTSGAGRETQYF. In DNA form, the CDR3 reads TGTGCCAGTAGTACCAGCGGGGCCGGTCGGGAGACCCAGTACTTC.

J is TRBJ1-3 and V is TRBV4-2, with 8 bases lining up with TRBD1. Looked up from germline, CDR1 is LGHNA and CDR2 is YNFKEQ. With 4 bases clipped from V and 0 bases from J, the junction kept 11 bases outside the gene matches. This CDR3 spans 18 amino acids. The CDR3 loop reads CASSRASLDRASGNTIYF. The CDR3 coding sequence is TGTGCCAGCAGCCGAGCCTCCTTGGACAGGGCCTCTGGAAACACCATATATTTT.

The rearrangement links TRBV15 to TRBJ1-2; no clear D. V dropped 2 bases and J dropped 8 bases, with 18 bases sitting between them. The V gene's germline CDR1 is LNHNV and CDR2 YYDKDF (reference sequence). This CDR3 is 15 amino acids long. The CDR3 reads CATSRPPTERSGYTF. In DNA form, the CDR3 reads TGTGCCACCAGCAGACCCCCCACTGAAAGGAGCGGCTACACCTTC.